This T cell receptor (beta chain) was observed in a study of T cell responses to AZD1222 COVID-19 vaccine. Study results and caveats: The study found vaccine-associated CD4 TCRs spanning spike, dominant at 160-218 and 743-854. The study sampled repertoires only after the peak T cell response. In a largely white British group with more females than males, clonal diversity was possibly underestimated. Baseline serostatus was positive in only six or seven AZD1222 recipients.

Comments on this clone: Antigen: not known.

Assay used: immunoSEQ multiplex PCR; TCRdb lists only in-frame clones, some missing. The table has approximately 140,000 clones, roughly nine tenths seen once. The CDR3 runs to 14 residues. Germline values: CDR1 MNHNY, CDR2 SVGAGI (reference sequence). Trimming removed 6 bases at V and 5 bases at J, with 17 bases between. The rearrangement joins TRBV6-6 to TRBJ2-7; D is possibly TRBD1 (5 bases). The source material was peripheral blood, sampled 28 days after the second dose of the MenACWY control vaccine. This TCR derives from an adult who received the MenACWY meningococcal vaccine as a control. CDR3 nucleotides: TGTGCCAGCAGAGACTCGAAAACAGGTGACGAGCAGTACTTC. Amino acids: CASRDSKTGDEQYF.